This entry lists 20 T cell receptor beta chains sequenced from one sample in a study of T cells of healthy individuals. TCRdb processed the 5' RACE reads anew with MiXCR; each CDR3 protein has one entry. The table lists about 57,000 distinct CDR3 sequences, 15% to 20% of them singletons. The receptors derive from a human donor in good health.

Only a few counts were recorded for this clonotype. The chain is built from TRBV7-2 and TRBJ1-5; 9 bases match TRBD1. This CDR3 region has 14 residues. Trimming cost V 5 bases and J 6 bases; bases outside gene matches: 5. Germline V gene data show CDR1 as SGHTA and CDR2 as FQGNSA. CDR3 in amino acids: CASSLDRGSQPQHF. Here the CDR3 DNA reads TGTGCCAGCAGCCTGGACAGGGGAAGTCAGCCCCAGCATTTT.

This clonotype was counted many times. The chain has TRBV20-1 and TRBJ2-5; D call uncertain. Germline-derived CDR1 and CDR2 are DFQATT and SNEGSKA (reference sequence). Trimming removed 5 bases from V and 0 bases from J, with 13 bases in between. The CDR3 sequence is 14 residues long. The CDR3 nucleotides read TGCAGTGCTTACGGGTCTCCCTACCAAGAGACCCAGTACTTC. Protein: CSAYGSPYQETQYF.

This rearrangement joins TRBV7-3 to TRBJ2-1; D is unresolved. The CDR3 covers 13 residues. Germline V CDR1 and CDR2: SGHTA, FQGTGA. V was cut by 5 bases and J by 6 bases, with 11 bases left in between. DNA of the CDR3: TGTGCCAGCAGCCCGGACCTCGGCAATGAGCAGTTCTTC. Its protein is CASSPDLGNEQFF.

In this sample, this clonotype turned up many times. V gene TRBV21-1 combines with J gene TRBJ2-3. TRBV21-1 is reported as a pseudogene. The CDR3 consists of 11 residues. The chain's CDR3 is CASSMADTQYF. The CDR3 DNA is TGTGCCAGCAGCATGGCAGATACGCAGTATTTT.

In regard to this clonotype: The junction shows a germline mismatch at one end, possibly a read error. V and J are TRBV7-7 and TRBJ2-2; D is unclear. Looked up from germline, CDR1 is SSHAT and CDR2 is FNYEAQ (reference sequence). This CDR3 contains 13 residues. The chain's CDR3 is CASSSHRAAELFF. In nucleotides, the CDR3 is TGTGCTAGCAGTTCTCATCGCGCCGCGGAGCTGTTTTTT.

V usage is TRBV20-1 and J usage is TRBJ2-7; weak D call: TRBD2 (5 bases). V was cut by 1 base and J by 6 bases, with 22 bases left in between. This CDR3 contains 16 residues. Germline V gene sequence: CDR1 DFQATT, CDR2 SNEGSKA (reference sequence). The CDR3 reads CSARARPGSLRSEQYF. The CDR3 coding sequence is TGCAGTGCTAGAGCACGTCCGGGATCCCTGCGGAGCGAGCAGTACTTC.

The chain links TRBV7-9 to TRBJ1-2, with D hard to call. Trimming took off 5 bases at V and 2 bases at J, with 9 bases between the two ends. The germline V gene encodes CDR1 SEHNR and CDR2 FQNEAQ (reference sequence). CDR3 length: 13 amino acids. The CDR3 here is CASSPSSNYGYTF. In nucleotides, the CDR3 is TGTGCCAGCAGCCCTTCCAGCAACTATGGCTACACCTTC.

V gene TRBV11-3 combines with J gene TRBJ2-2, with D possibly called TRBD1 or TRBD2 (5 bases each). This CDR3 spans 14 amino acids. Trimming shortened V by 2 bases and J by 3 bases, and 7 bases separated the two germline ends. Germline lookup yields CDR1 SGHNT and CDR2 YENEEA. The CDR3 nucleotides read TGTGCCAGCAGCTTAATGGGGGACACCGGGGAGCTGTTTTTT. This sequence encodes CASSLMGDTGELFF.

The rearrangement uses TRBV11-2 and TRBJ1-4, with 8 bases aligning to TRBD1. The CDR3 loop spans 18 amino acids. The germline V gene has CDR1 SGHAT and CDR2 FQNNGV. With V trimmed by 1 base and J by 0 bases, 7 bases remained unmatched. The CDR3 region has the DNA TGTGCCAGCAGCTTAGGAGGGACAGGAAACCCAACTAATGAAAAACTGTTTTTT. It yields the protein CASSLGGTGNPTNEKLFF.

This clonotype was seen at least ten times. The chain recombines TRBV3-1 with TRBJ1-2, with 7 bases that match TRBD1. Germline V CDR1 and CDR2: LGHDT, YNNKEL (reference sequence). V dropped 5 bases and J dropped 6; count of bases not matched to a gene: 21. The CDR3 extends over 18 amino acids. CDR3 bases: TGTGCCAGCAGCTCACCCGGGACAGAGGCCTTTAGGGCTAATGGCTACACCTTC. As protein: CASSSPGTEAFRANGYTF.

This clonotype was detected many times. This sequence joins TRBV20-1 and TRBJ2-3; 7 bases are a match to TRBD1. This CDR3 has 14 residues. V gave up 8 bases and J gave up 4 bases; unmatched junction bases: 12. CDR1 and CDR2 (germline): DFQATT, SNEGSKA (reference sequence). CDR3 amino acids: CSLEGGVGADTQYF. In DNA, the CDR3 is TGCAGTTTAGAAGGGGGCGTGGGGGCAGATACGCAGTATTTT.

At least ten counts were recorded for this clonotype. Here the CDR3 DNA reads TGTGCCAGCACCATCACTGGCCACGAGCAGTACTTC. It translates to CASTITGHEQYF. V gene TRBV6-2 or TRBV6-3 combines with J gene TRBJ2-7; D unresolved. Trimming took 7 bases from V and 5 from J, leaving 12 bases between them. The V gene's germline CDR1 is MNHEY and CDR2 SVGEGT. The CDR3 extends over 12 amino acids.

This clonotype was counted between two and nine times. The V call is TRBV20-1, the J call TRBJ2-1; the D is unclear. The germline V gene encodes CDR1 DFQATT and CDR2 SNEGSKA (reference sequence). The length of the CDR3 is 16 residues. V lost 6 bases, J lost 0 bases, and 18 bases lay in between. The CDR3 sequence: CSASSGSPNSYNEQFF. CDR3 DNA: TGCAGTGCCTCGTCCGGCAGTCCAAACTCCTACAATGAGCAGTTCTTC.

The chain recombines TRBV7-3 with TRBJ2-2; D may be TRBD1 (5 bases). V was trimmed by 5 bases and J by 3 bases, leaving 19 bases between them. CDR1 and CDR2 (germline): SGHTA, FQGTGA. This CDR3 comprises 17 residues. CDR3 residues: CASSQTKLVGDTGELFF. In nucleotides, the CDR3 is TGTGCCAGCAGCCAAACGAAATTGGTAGGGGACACCGGGGAGCTGTTTTTT.

The rearrangement links TRBV12-3 or TRBV12-4 to TRBJ1-1; no definite D call. The CDR3 extends over 12 amino acids. Trimming left V 7 bases short and J 7 bases short, with 13 bases between. CDR3 residues: CASTRRVDEAFF. The CDR3 region has the DNA TGTGCCAGCACCCGACGGGTGGATGAAGCTTTCTTT.

The chain carries TRBV20-1 and TRBJ1-3; the D gene is possibly TRBD1 (5 bases). This CDR3 has 12 amino acids. V lost 4 bases and J lost 1, with 5 bases in between. The germline gives CDR1 DFQATT, CDR2 SNEGSKA (reference sequence). In DNA form, the CDR3 reads TGCAGTGCTAAGGGGTCTGGAAACACCATATATTTT. Protein sequence: CSAKGSGNTIYF.

This clonotype was found a few times. The chain carries TRBV9 and TRBJ1-6; D gene ambiguous. This CDR3 comprises 16 residues. The V end lost 0 bases, the J end lost 0 bases, and 7 bases lay between the germline ends. Germline CDR1 is SGDLS and CDR2 is YYNGEE. The CDR3 loop is CASSVGLNSYNSPLHF. CDR3 sequence (DNA): TGTGCCAGCAGCGTAGGACTCAACTCCTATAATTCACCCCTCCACTTT.

The table lists this clonotype with many counts. The V gene is TRBV7-2, the J gene TRBJ1-2, with a tentative D call TRBD1 (5 bases). The germline CDR1 and CDR2 sequences are SGHTA and FQGNSA. The CDR3 sequence is 14 residues long. Trimming stripped 4 bases from V and 8 bases from J, with 17 bases between. CDR3: CASSSAGSIYGYTF. The CDR3 DNA is TGTGCCAGCAGCTCGGCAGGGTCAATATACGGCTACACCTTC. The full variable domain, with the rest looked up from reference TRBV7-2 and TRBJ1-2, is GAGVSQSPSNKVTEKGKDVELRCDPISGHTALYWYRQSLGQGLEFLIYFQGNSAPDKSGLPSDRFSAERTGGSVSTLTIQRTQQEDSAVYLCASSSAGSIYGYTFGSGTRLTVV.

This clonotype turned up a few times. V and J are TRBV12-3 or TRBV12-4 and TRBJ2-5, with 8 nucleotides matching TRBD1. The trim removed 1 base at V and 7 bases at J, leaving 14 bases unmatched. The CDR3 has 17 amino acids. CDR3 amino acids: CASSLEYRSGQGVTQYF. The CDR3 region has the DNA TGTGCCAGCAGTTTAGAATACAGGAGCGGACAGGGCGTGACCCAGTACTTC.

In this sample, this clonotype turned up many times. The chain recombines TRBV27 with TRBJ2-1; D is unclear. The germline CDR1 and CDR2 sequences are MNHEY and SMNVEV (reference sequence). The CDR3 is 14 residues long. With 3 bases removed from V and 5 bases from J, the gap between germline ends came to 11 bases. CDR3 nucleotides: TGTGCCAGCAGTTTGGCCCCGGTAGACAATGAGCAGTTCTTC. This encodes CASSLAPVDNEQFF.